The 5 T cell receptor beta chains below come from one sample, sequenced in a study of T cell responses to AZD1222 COVID-19 vaccine. Clones were read by immunoSEQ multiplex PCR, and TCRdb kept only the in-frame ones, dropping some. In the table there are under 150,000 clones, around 90% of which are singletons. The material sequenced was peripheral blood, taken 28 days after the second AZD1222 dose. Receptors were obtained from an adult who received the AZD1222 COVID-19 vaccine.

The V gene is TRBV28, the J gene TRBJ1-5, with D perhaps matching TRBD1 (5 bases). Germline V gene data show CDR1 as MDHEN and CDR2 as SYDVKM. Deletions cut 2 bases from V and 5 bases from J, with 16 bases between. The CDR3 length is 16 residues. This chain's CDR3 is CASSLKGQGNYQPQHF. CDR3 DNA: TGTGCCAGCAGTTTAAAGGGGCAGGGTAACTATCAGCCCCAGCATTTT.

The chain carries TRBV29-1 and TRBJ2-1; the D is unclear. The V end lost 7 bases, the J end lost 0 bases, and 25 bases lay between the germline ends. The CDR3 runs 18 residues. Germline V CDR1 and CDR2: SQVTM, ANQGSEA. In DNA, the CDR3 is TGCAGCGCCTTAGGAAAGGAAGCTGGGCATTACTCCTACAATGAGCAGTTCTTC. Protein sequence: CSALGKEAGHYSYNEQFF.

The chain couples TRBV5-6 to TRBJ1-1; no definite D call. The CDR3 runs 16 residues. Trimming removed 4 bases at V and 1 base at J, with 17 bases between. Germline V CDR1 and CDR2: SGHDT, YYEEEE. The CDR3 spells CASSDNPARRNTEAFF. The CDR3, as DNA: TGTGCCAGCAGCGATAACCCTGCCAGGAGGAACACTGAAGCTTTCTTT. The variable domain in full, with the rest retrieved from reference TRBV5-6 and TRBJ1-1, is DAGVTQSPTHLIKTRGQQVTLRCSPKSGHDTVSWYQQALGQGPQFIFQYYEEEERQRGNFPDRFSGHQFPNYSSELNVNALLLGDSALYLCASSDNPARRNTEAFFGQGTRLTVV.

The CDR3 region has the DNA TGTGCCAGCAGCTTAAAATGGAACACTGAAGCTTTCTTT. Protein sequence: CASSLKWNTEAFF. This chain connects TRBV11-2 to TRBJ1-1; D call uncertain. This CDR3 spans 13 amino acids. Trimming stripped 2 bases from V and 1 base from J, with 5 bases between. The germline V gene has CDR1 SGHAT and CDR2 FQNNGV.

The chain recombines TRBV19 with TRBJ1-5; 8 nucleotides line up with TRBD1. The length of the CDR3 is 16 residues. The germline V gene has CDR1 LNHDA and CDR2 SQIVND (reference sequence). V gave up 1 base and J gave up 4 bases; unmatched junction bases: 6. In DNA, the CDR3 is TGTGCCAGTAGTATAGGGTCCGGACAGGGAAATCAGCCCCAGCATTTT. The encoded protein is CASSIGSGQGNQPQHF.